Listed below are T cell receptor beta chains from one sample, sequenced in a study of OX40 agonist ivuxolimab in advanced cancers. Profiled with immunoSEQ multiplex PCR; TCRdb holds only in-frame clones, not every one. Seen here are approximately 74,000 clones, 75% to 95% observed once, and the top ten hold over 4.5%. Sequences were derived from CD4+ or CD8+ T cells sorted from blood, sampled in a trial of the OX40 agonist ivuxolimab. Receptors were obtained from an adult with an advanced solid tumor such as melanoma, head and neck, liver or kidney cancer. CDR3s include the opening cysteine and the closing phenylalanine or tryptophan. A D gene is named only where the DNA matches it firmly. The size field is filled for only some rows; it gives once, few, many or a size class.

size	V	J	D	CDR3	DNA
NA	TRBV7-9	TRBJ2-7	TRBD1	CASSSAGTGYEQYF	TGTGCCAGCAGCTCGGCCGGGACAGGCTACGAGCAGTACTTC
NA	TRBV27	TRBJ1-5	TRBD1	CASSLGQGFQPQHF	TGTGCCAGCAGTTTGGGACAGGGGTTTCAGCCCCAGCATTTT
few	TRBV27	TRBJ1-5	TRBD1	CASSRRQGSQPQHF	TGTGCCAGCAGCCGTCGACAGGGGAGTCAGCCCCAGCATTTT
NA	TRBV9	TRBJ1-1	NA	CASSVALGTTEAFF	TGTGCCAGCAGCGTAGCTCTGGGGACTACTGAAGCTTTCTTT
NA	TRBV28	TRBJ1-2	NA	CASSFRVNYGYTF	TGTGCCAGCAGTTTCCGGGTTAACTATGGCTACACCTTC
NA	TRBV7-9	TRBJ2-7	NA	CASSPIDGGLEGKEQYF	TGTGCCAGCAGCCCCATTGACGGAGGCTTGGAGGGGAAAGAGCAGTACTTC
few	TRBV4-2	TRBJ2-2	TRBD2	CASSLGARLAGEWELFF	TGTGCCAGCAGCCTCGGAGCCCGACTAGCGGGGGAGTGGGAGCTGTTTTTT
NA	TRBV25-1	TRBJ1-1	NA	CASSLANTEAFF	TGTGCCAGCAGTTTAGCGAACACTGAAGCTTTCTTT
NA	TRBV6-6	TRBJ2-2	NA	CASSYVSAGTGELFF	TGTGCCAGCAGTTACGTGTCAGCGGGCACCGGGGAGCTGTTTTTT
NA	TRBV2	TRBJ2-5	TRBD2	CASSEALAEETQYF	TGTGCCAGCAGTGAAGCGCTAGCGGAAGAGACCCAGTACTTC
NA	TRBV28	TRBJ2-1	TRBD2	CASSLAGEYGNEQFF	TGTGCCAGCAGTTTAGCGGGAGAGTACGGCAATGAGCAGTTCTTC
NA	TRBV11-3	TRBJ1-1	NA	CASSYRGNTEAFF	TGTGCCAGCAGCTATAGGGGGAACACTGAAGCTTTCTTT
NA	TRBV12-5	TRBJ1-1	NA	CASGLSPAEAFF	TGTGCTAGTGGTTTGTCCCCGGCTGAAGCTTTCTTT
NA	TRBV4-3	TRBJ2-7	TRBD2	CASSQDLAGGSFTYEQYF	TGCGCCAGCAGCCAAGATTTAGCGGGAGGCTCATTTACCTACGAGCAGTACTTC
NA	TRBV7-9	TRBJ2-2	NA	CASSLAPKNTGELFF	TGTGCCAGCAGCTTAGCGCCGAAGAACACCGGGGAGCTGTTTTTT
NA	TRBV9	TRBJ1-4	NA	CASSGNVGDVEINEKLFF	TGTGCCAGCAGCGGAAACGTGGGGGACGTGGAGATCAATGAAAAACTGTTTTTT
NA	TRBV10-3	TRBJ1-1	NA	CAISAEHTEAFF	TGTGCCATCAGTGCGGAGCACACTGAAGCTTTCTTT
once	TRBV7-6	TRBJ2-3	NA	CASSLASGTDTQYF	TGTGCCAGCAGCTTAGCTAGCGGCACAGATACGCAGTATTTT
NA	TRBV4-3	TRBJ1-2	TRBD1	CASSQDVGTGINYGYTF	TGCGCCAGCAGCCAAGATGTAGGGACAGGGATTAACTATGGCTACACCTTC
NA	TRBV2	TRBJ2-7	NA	CASISEGDEQYF	TGTGCCAGCATCTCAGAGGGTGACGAGCAGTACTTC
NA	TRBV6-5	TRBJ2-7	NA	CASSYLVPESAYEQYF	TGTGCCAGCAGTTACCTCGTTCCCGAGAGCGCCTACGAGCAGTACTTC
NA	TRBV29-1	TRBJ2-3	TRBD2	CSVEFLAGGTITDTQYF	TGCAGCGTTGAGTTTTTAGCGGGGGGGACTATCACAGATACGCAGTATTTT
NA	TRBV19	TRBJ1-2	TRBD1	CASSITGTGYGYTF	TGTGCCAGTAGTATCACCGGGACAGGGTATGGCTACACCTTC
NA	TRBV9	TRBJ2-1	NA	CASSVEGVNEQFF	TGTGCCAGCAGCGTGGAGGGGGTTAATGAGCAGTTCTTC
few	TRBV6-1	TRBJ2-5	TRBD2	CASSELAGGPQETQYF	TGTGCCAGCAGTGAACTAGCGGGGGGCCCTCAAGAGACCCAGTACTTC
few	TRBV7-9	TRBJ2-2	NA	CATAPLGELFF	TGTGCCACCGCCCCCCTGGGGGAGCTGTTTTTT
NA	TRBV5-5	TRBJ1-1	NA	CASSLGVGLEAFF	TGTGCCAGCAGCTTGGGGGTCGGATTGGAAGCTTTCTTT
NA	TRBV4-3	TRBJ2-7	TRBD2	CASSQDRGSSYEQYF	TGCGCCAGCAGCCAAGATCGCGGGAGCTCCTACGAGCAGTACTTC
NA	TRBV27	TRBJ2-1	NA	CASSWGAAEQFF	TGTGCCAGCAGTTGGGGAGCGGCTGAGCAGTTCTTC
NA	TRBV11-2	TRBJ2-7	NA	CASSWGRLSSYEQYF	TGTGCCAGCAGCTGGGGACGGCTGAGCTCCTACGAGCAGTACTTC
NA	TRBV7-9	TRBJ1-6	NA	CASSSTGTGSYNSPLHF	TGTGCCAGCAGCTCGACAGGAACGGGCTCCTATAATTCACCCCTCCACTTT
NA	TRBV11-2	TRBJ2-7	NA	CASSLDSGSRGFYEQYF	TGTGCCAGCAGCTTAGATAGCGGCAGCCGAGGTTTCTACGAGCAGTACTTC
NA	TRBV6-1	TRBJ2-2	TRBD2	CASSGLAGGVGTGELFF	TGTGCCAGCAGTGGGCTAGCGGGGGGAGTAGGCACCGGGGAGCTGTTTTTT
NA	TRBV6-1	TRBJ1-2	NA	CASSEAPGTFNGYTF	TGTGCCAGCAGTGAAGCTCCCGGGACATTTAATGGCTACACCTTC
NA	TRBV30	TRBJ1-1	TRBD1	CAWGDRVGTEAFF	TGTGCCTGGGGGGACAGGGTGGGGACTGAAGCTTTCTTT
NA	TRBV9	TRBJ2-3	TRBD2	CASSEPTSGMADTQYF	TGTGCCAGCAGCGAACCCACTAGCGGGATGGCAGATACGCAGTATTTT
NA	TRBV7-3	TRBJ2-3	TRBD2	CASSWGLAITDTQYF	TGTGCCAGCAGCTGGGGACTAGCGATTACAGATACGCAGTATTTT
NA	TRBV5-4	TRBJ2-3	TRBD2	CASSGGLAGGRTDTQYF	TGTGCCAGCAGCGGCGGACTAGCGGGGGGGCGGACAGATACGCAGTATTTT
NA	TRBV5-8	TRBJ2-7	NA	CASGSQLAVKSYEQYF	TGTGCCAGCGGCTCCCAACTAGCTGTCAAATCCTACGAGCAGTACTTC
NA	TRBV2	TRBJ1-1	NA	CASSEHTGTLNTEAFF	TGTGCCAGCAGTGAACACACCGGGACTTTGAACACTGAAGCTTTCTTT
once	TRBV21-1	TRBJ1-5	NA	CASSSRRSNQPQHF	TGTGCCAGCAGCTCACGAAGAAGCAATCAGCCCCAGCATTTT
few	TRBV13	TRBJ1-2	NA	CASSLSTGEYGYTF	TGTGCCAGCAGCTTATCTACCGGAGAGTATGGCTACACCTTC
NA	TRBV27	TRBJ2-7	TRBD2	CASAGGRATYEQYF	TGTGCCAGCGCGGGAGGGCGCGCCACCTACGAGCAGTACTTC
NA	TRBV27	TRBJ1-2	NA	CASSLAGPHYGYTF	TGTGCCAGCAGTTTAGCGGGACCACACTATGGCTACACCTTC
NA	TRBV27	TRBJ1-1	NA	CASRGGGEITEAFF	TGTGCCAGCAGAGGGGGGGGAGAAATCACTGAAGCTTTCTTT
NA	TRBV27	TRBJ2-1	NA	CASRPPGRNNEQFF	TGTGCCAGCAGACCACCGGGACGAAACAATGAGCAGTTCTTC
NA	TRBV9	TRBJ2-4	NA	CASSPWGASAAKNIQYF	TGTGCCAGCAGCCCTTGGGGGGCTAGCGCAGCCAAAAACATTCAGTACTTC
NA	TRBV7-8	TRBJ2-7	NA	CASSVTGTLDYEQYF	TGTGCCAGCAGCGTCACCGGGACCTTAGACTACGAGCAGTACTTC
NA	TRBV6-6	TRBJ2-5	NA	CASSWDTQETQYF	TGTGCCAGCAGTTGGGACACGCAAGAGACCCAGTACTTC
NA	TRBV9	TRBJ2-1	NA	CASSVGAAPSYNEQFF	TGTGCCAGCAGCGTAGGAGCGGCCCCCTCCTACAATGAGCAGTTCTTC
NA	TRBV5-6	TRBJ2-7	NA	CASSEEGRSYEQYF	TGTGCCAGCAGCGAAGAGGGACGGAGCTACGAGCAGTACTTC
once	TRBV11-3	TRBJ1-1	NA	CASSDPFFTGGEAFF	TGTGCCAGCAGCGATCCTTTCTTCACAGGAGGTGAAGCTTTCTTT
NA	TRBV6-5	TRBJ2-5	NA	CASSYSDDGARTQYF	TGTGCCAGCAGTTACTCAGATGACGGCGCCCGGACCCAGTACTTC